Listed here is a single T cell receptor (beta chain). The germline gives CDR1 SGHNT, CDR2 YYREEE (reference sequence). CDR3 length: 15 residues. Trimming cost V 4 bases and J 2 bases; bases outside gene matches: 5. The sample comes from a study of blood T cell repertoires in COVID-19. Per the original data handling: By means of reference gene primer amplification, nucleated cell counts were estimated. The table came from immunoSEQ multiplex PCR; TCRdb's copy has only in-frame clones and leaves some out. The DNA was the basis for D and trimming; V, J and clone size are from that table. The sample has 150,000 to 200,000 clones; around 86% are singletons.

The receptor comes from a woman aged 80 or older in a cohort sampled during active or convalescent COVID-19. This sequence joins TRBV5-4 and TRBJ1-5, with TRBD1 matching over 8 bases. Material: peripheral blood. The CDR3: CASSLWGQGNQPQHF. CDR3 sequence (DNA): TGTGCCAGCAGCCTTTGGGGACAGGGCAATCAGCCCCAGCATTTT.